One sample yielded the 13 T cell receptor beta chains listed below, sequenced in a study of post-analysis software for immune sequencing data. Study observations and caveats: A few TRBV segments occurring more often in patients than controls included TRBV5-6, TRBV5-1 and TRBV20-1.

Their recognized antigens are unknown. cDNA libraries of TCR beta carried unique molecular identifiers. In TCRdb, the PCR reads were re-called with MiXCR into one record per CDR3 protein. The sample has about 460,000 distinct CDR3 sequences; around 40% are singletons. The source material was blood. The receptors come from a girl between 10 and 17 years old with multiple sclerosis.

A single count supports this clonotype. The rearrangement links TRBV6-5 to TRBJ2-7; 7 nucleotides agree with TRBD2. Trimming at V came to 2 bases and at J to 7 bases, leaving 5 bases not matched to a gene. The CDR3 runs to 13 residues. Germline lookup yields CDR1 MNHEY and CDR2 SVGAGI. The CDR3 here is CASSYAGAGEQYF. The CDR3 nucleotides read TGTGCCAGCAGTTACGCGGGAGCCGGAGAGCAGTACTTC.

The chain uses TRBV28 and TRBJ1-5; D gene ambiguous. Germline V gives CDR1 MDHEN, CDR2 SYDVKM. V was cut by 10 bases and J by 5 bases, with 9 bases left in between. This CDR3 is 11 amino acids long. The CDR3 nucleotides are TGTGCCAAGAACAGTTATCAGCCCCAGCATTTT. This gives the protein CAKNSYQPQHF.

This chain joins TRBV28 and TRBJ2-5; D may match TRBD1 or TRBD2 (5 bases each). Germline CDR1 is MDHEN and CDR2 is SYDVKM. This CDR3 has 14 amino acids. Trimming pared 6 bases from V and 4 bases from J, leaving 15 bases between. CDR3 bases: TGTGCCAGCAGGGCAAGGGGAGAGGGAGAGACCCAGTACTTC. Its translation: CASRARGEGETQYF.

The chain carries TRBV20-1 and TRBJ2-6; the D is unclear. The CDR3 extends over 14 amino acids. Trimming removed 3 bases at V and 4 bases at J, with 10 bases between. The germline CDR1 and CDR2 sequences are DFQATT and SNEGSKA (reference sequence). CDR3 residues: CSASPGRGANVLTF. The CDR3, as DNA: TGCAGTGCTAGCCCAGGAAGAGGGGCCAACGTCCTGACTTTC.

The genes are TRBV29-1 and TRBJ2-7; maybe TRBD1 (5 bases). Between the trimmed V and J ends, which lost 4 bases and 0 bases, there was a span of 10 bases. CDR1 SQVTM and CDR2 ANQGSEA come from the germline V gene. The CDR3 extends over 13 amino acids. The CDR3 DNA reads as TGCAGCGTTGGACAGATAAACTCCTACGAGCAGTACTTC. Amino acids: CSVGQINSYEQYF.

This chain connects TRBV28 to TRBJ2-6, with 7 bases identical to TRBD2. This CDR3 comprises 17 residues. The trim removed 6 bases at V and 5 bases at J, leaving 13 bases unmatched. The germline V gene has CDR1 MDHEN and CDR2 SYDVKM. The CDR3 is CASSLGGGLTRANVLTF. As DNA, the CDR3 is TGTGCCAGCAGCCTGGGGGGGGGACTCACGCGGGCCAACGTCCTGACTTTC.

There are a few counts of this clonotype. V and J are TRBV29-1 and TRBJ2-4, with 10 bases identical to TRBD2. CDR1 is SQVTM, CDR2 ANQGSEA, per germline. Trimming removed 3 bases from V and 2 bases from J; junction bases left unmatched: 7. The CDR3 is 16 amino acids. Here the CDR3 reads CSVDLRTSGTKNIQYF. CDR3 bases: TGCAGCGTTGATCTTAGGACTAGCGGAACCAAAAACATTCAGTACTTC.

The chain carries TRBV29-1 and TRBJ2-5; TRBD2 agrees at 14 bases. The ends lost 0 bases at V and 4 bases at J; junction bases unmatched: 4. Germline CDR1 is SQVTM and CDR2 is ANQGSEA. This CDR3 is built from 16 residues. The CDR3: CSVEDLGLAGGETQYF. The CDR3 DNA is TGCAGCGTTGAAGATCTAGGACTAGCGGGAGGAGAGACCCAGTACTTC.

The chain recombines TRBV20-1 with TRBJ1-5; TRBD1 agrees at 10 bases. Trimming at V came to 1 base and at J to 8 bases, leaving 8 bases not matched to a gene. The CDR3 covers 15 residues. CDR1 and CDR2 from the germline V gene are DFQATT and SNEGSKA (reference sequence). CDR3 nucleotide sequence: TGCAGTGCTAGAGCGGGGACAGGGGAATTGAAGCCCCAGCATTTT. Its translation is CSARAGTGELKPQHF.

The J gene is TRBJ2-1, the V gene TRBV5-1, with 8 bases matching TRBD1. Germline lookup yields CDR1 SGHRS and CDR2 YFSETQ. The CDR3 extends over 14 amino acids. With 0 bases clipped from V and 8 bases from J, the junction kept 4 bases outside the gene matches. The CDR3 sequence is CASSLAQGAYEQFF. The CDR3 nucleotides read TGCGCCAGCAGCTTGGCGCAGGGGGCCTATGAGCAGTTCTTC.

Turning to this clonotype: One end of the junction does not line up with germline, which may come from a read error. The chain links TRBV20-1 to TRBJ1-5, with TRBD1 matching 7 bases. CDR3 length: 17 amino acids. CDR1 DFQATT and CDR2 SNEGSKA come from the germline V gene (reference sequence). The CDR3 nucleotides read TGCAGTGCTAGAACAAGGGCAGGGGGTTTTTTAAATCAGCCCCGGCATTTT. It codes for CSARTRAGGFLNQPRHF.

J is TRBJ2-5 and V is TRBV6-1; 7 bases align to TRBD1. Germline-derived CDR1 and CDR2 are MNHNS and SASEGT. The CDR3 contains 13 residues. V lost 6 bases and J lost 5; bases outside the gene matches: 6. The CDR3 DNA reads as TGTGCCAGCAGGAGGGACAGTTTGGAGACCCAGTACTTC. Translation: CASRRDSLETQYF.

The chain combines TRBV6-6 with TRBJ2-7; 9 nucleotides align to TRBD2. The CDR3 sequence is 17 residues long. Germline V lookup: CDR1 MNHNY, CDR2 SVGAGI (reference sequence). J lost 1 base, V lost 5 bases, and 12 bases had no gene match. CDR3 sequence reads: CASSRARREGGSYEQYF. DNA of the CDR3: TGTGCCAGCAGTCGGGCGAGGCGGGAGGGCGGGTCCTACGAGCAGTACTTC.